This T cell receptor beta chain is from a study of T cell responses to AZD1222 COVID-19 vaccine. Notes on the study in general: With dominance at 160-218 and 743-854, vaccine-associated CD4 TCRs spanned spike. Only six or seven AZD1222 recipients tested seropositive at baseline. Within unmutated variant regions lay the reported targets of nearly half of spike-specific TCRs. Donors were chiefly white British, with a greater number of females, and clonal diversity was perhaps underestimated.

Looked up from germline, CDR1 is LGHDT and CDR2 is YNNKEL (reference sequence). The CDR3 spans 15 residues. Trimming stripped 4 bases from V and 5 bases from J, with 14 bases between. About this clone: Its antigen is unidentified.

Libraries were prepared by immunoSEQ multiplex PCR; TCRdb keeps only in-frame clonotypes and omits some of them. In the table there are 180,000 or so clones, 85% to 95% of which are singletons. The sequence derives from an adult in good health. The material was peripheral blood, obtained on day 0 of AZD1222 vaccination. The chain joins TRBV3-1 (or the pseudogene TRBV3-2) to TRBJ1-4, with D unclear. CDR3 amino acids: CASSRRQTQNEKLFF. The CDR3 nucleotides are TGTGCCAGCAGCCGTAGGCAGACCCAAAATGAAAAACTGTTTTTT.